This T cell receptor beta chain was identified in a study of follicular helper T cells after annual influenza vaccination. TCRdb keeps only in-frame clones here, not all; method: immunoSEQ multiplex PCR. This sample yields around 2,500 clones, of which around 87% are seen a single time; about 3% belongs to the top ten. Time point given: 2014-2015 season, pre-vaccination. This clone was seen a few times. Mismatch with germline at one junction end may stem from a read error. Germline CDR1 and CDR2: SGHAT and FQNNGV. The length of the CDR3 is 14 residues. Sequencing was performed on CXCR5+ CD38+ circulating T follicular helper cells from blood, taken on the day of influenza vaccination. Subset defined: circulating Tfh, non-naive CD4+CXCR5+PD-1+ (ICOS+CD38+ or ICOS-CD38-). This receptor was taken from an adult who received the influenza vaccine. The rearrangement uses TRBV11-2 and TRBJ1-1; D is perhaps TRBD1 (6 bases). As DNA, the CDR3 is TGTGCCAGCAGCATAGAGACAGGAAACACTGAAGCTTTCTTT. Amino acid sequence: CASSIETGNTEAFF.